A selection of T cell receptor beta chains follows, all from one sample in a study of response to subunit inactivated influenza vaccine. MiXCR was run by TCRdb on the RT-PCR reads, yielding one entry per CDR3 protein. The table lists approximately 300,000 distinct CDR3 sequences, 22% of them singletons. The sequenced sample was PBMCs from blood, obtained 21 months after vaccination. The receptors come from a man between 50 and 69 years old who received an inactivated influenza vaccine. Each CDR3 is given with its conserved first and last residue. Fields, in order: clone size, CDR3 length, V gene, J gene, D gene, CDR3 protein, CDR3 DNA. A D gene is named only where the DNA matches it firmly. Clone size is given for some rows only: seen once, a few or many times, or a class if the clone is expanded.

abundance: .; len: 14; v_gene: TRBV11-2; j_gene: TRBJ1-6; d_gene: TRBD1; CDR3aa: CASSRDRRHSPLHF; CDR3nt: TGTGCCAGCAGCCGGGACAGGCGACATTCACCCCTCCACTTT
abundance: few; len: 13; v_gene: TRBV28; j_gene: TRBJ1-2; d_gene: .; CDR3aa: CASSTPKAYGYTF; CDR3nt: TGTGCCAGCAGTACCCCAAAGGCCTATGGCTACACCTTC
abundance: .; len: 14; v_gene: TRBV6-1; j_gene: TRBJ2-3; d_gene: TRBD2; CDR3aa: CASSRREGPDTQYF; CDR3nt: TGTGCCAGCAGTCGCCGGGAGGGGCCAGATACGCAGTATTTT
abundance: .; len: 15; v_gene: TRBV15; j_gene: TRBJ2-3; d_gene: .; CDR3aa: CATSRFQGSTDTQYF; CDR3nt: TGTGCCACCAGCAGATTCCAGGGAAGCACAGATACGCAGTATTTT
abundance: .; len: 13; v_gene: TRBV7-6; j_gene: TRBJ2-1; d_gene: .; CDR3aa: CASSLKGYNEQFF; CDR3nt: TGTGCCAGCAGCTTAAAGGGGTACAATGAGCAGTTCTTC
abundance: .; len: 19; v_gene: TRBV4-3; j_gene: TRBJ2-2; d_gene: .; CDR3aa: CASSQDYIFGSLGTGELFF; CDR3nt: TGCGCCAGCAGCCAAGATTATATCTTTGGTAGCTTGGGAACCGGGGAGCTGTTTTTT
abundance: many; len: 15; v_gene: TRBV18; j_gene: TRBJ1-3; d_gene: .; CDR3aa: CASSPYPDSSNTIYF; CDR3nt: TGTGCCAGCTCACCGTACCCCGACAGCTCAAACACCATATATTTT
abundance: .; len: 14; v_gene: TRBV10-3; j_gene: TRBJ2-1; d_gene: TRBD1; CDR3aa: CAISGQGSYNEQFF; CDR3nt: TGTGCCATCAGCGGACAGGGTTCCTACAATGAGCAGTTCTTC
abundance: few; len: 18; v_gene: TRBV4-2; j_gene: TRBJ1-1; d_gene: TRBD1; CDR3aa: CASRPLGRGTGWGTEAFF; CDR3nt: TGTGCCAGCAGGCCTCTGGGTAGAGGGACAGGGTGGGGCACTGAAGCTTTCTTT
abundance: .; len: 12; v_gene: TRBV12-5; j_gene: TRBJ2-2; d_gene: .; CDR3aa: CASAGATGELFF; CDR3nt: TGTGCTAGTGCCGGGGCCACCGGGGAGCTGTTTTTT
abundance: few; len: 15; v_gene: TRBV6-5; j_gene: TRBJ2-2; d_gene: .; CDR3aa: CASSFLQENTGELFF; CDR3nt: TGTGCCAGCAGTTTTTTACAGGAGAACACCGGGGAGCTGTTTTTT
abundance: many; len: 15; v_gene: TRBV12-3/TRBV12-4; j_gene: TRBJ2-3; d_gene: .; CDR3aa: CASSFTSYGTDTQYF; CDR3nt: TGTGCCAGCAGTTTTACCAGCTACGGCACAGATACGCAGTATTTT
abundance: many; len: 13; v_gene: TRBV6-1; j_gene: TRBJ1-5; d_gene: .; CDR3aa: CASRWTGNQPQHF; CDR3nt: TGTGCCAGCAGATGGACAGGCAATCAGCCCCAGCATTTT
abundance: .; len: 15; v_gene: TRBV18; j_gene: TRBJ1-6; d_gene: .; CDR3aa: CASSPYGTDNSPLHF; CDR3nt: TGTGCCAGCTCACCCTACGGGACGGACAATTCACCCCTCCACTTT
abundance: few; len: 12; v_gene: TRBV10-3; j_gene: TRBJ2-1; d_gene: .; CDR3aa: CAITQGDGEQFF; CDR3nt: TGTGCCATCACCCAAGGGGACGGTGAGCAGTTCTTC
abundance: .; len: 17; v_gene: TRBV20-1; j_gene: TRBJ2-7; d_gene: TRBD2; CDR3aa: CSVDSGTSGRVSYEQYF; CDR3nt: TGCAGTGTGGACTCCGGGACTAGCGGGAGAGTTTCCTACGAGCAGTACTTC
abundance: many; len: 14; v_gene: TRBV9; j_gene: TRBJ1-1; d_gene: .; CDR3aa: CASSVGIRNTEAFF; CDR3nt: TGTGCCAGCAGCGTAGGGATTAGGAACACTGAAGCTTTCTTT
abundance: .; len: 15; v_gene: TRBV9; j_gene: TRBJ2-2; d_gene: .; CDR3aa: CASSVTRDNTGELFF; CDR3nt: TGTGCCAGCAGCGTTACGCGGGACAACACCGGGGAGCTGTTTTTT
abundance: .; len: 15; v_gene: TRBV6-5; j_gene: TRBJ2-3; d_gene: TRBD2; CDR3aa: CASSYQRGLSDTQYF; CDR3nt: TGTGCCAGCAGTTACCAGCGGGGGTTGTCAGATACGCAGTATTTT
abundance: few; len: 15; v_gene: TRBV6-5; j_gene: TRBJ2-4; d_gene: .; CDR3aa: CASSYSGVPGNIQYF; CDR3nt: TGTGCCAGCAGTTACTCGGGAGTACCAGGGAACATTCAGTACTTC
abundance: few; len: 15; v_gene: TRBV7-9; j_gene: TRBJ2-3; d_gene: TRBD2; CDR3aa: CASSLKAGPSDTQYF; CDR3nt: TGTGCCAGCAGCTTAAAAGCGGGGCCTTCAGATACGCAGTATTTT
abundance: .; len: 16; v_gene: TRBV7-9; j_gene: TRBJ2-1; d_gene: .; CDR3aa: CASSLDWQGSYYEQFF; CDR3nt: TGTGCCAGCAGCTTAGACTGGCAGGGTTCATACTATGAGCAGTTCTTC
abundance: few; len: 13; v_gene: TRBV18; j_gene: TRBJ1-2; d_gene: TRBD1; CDR3aa: CASSPMQGEGYTF; CDR3nt: TGTGCCAGCTCACCAATGCAGGGGGAAGGCTACACCTTC
abundance: many; len: 14; v_gene: TRBV4-1; j_gene: TRBJ1-1; d_gene: .; CDR3aa: CASSQVSGNTEAFF; CDR3nt: TGCGCCAGCAGCCAAGTATCAGGGAACACTGAAGCTTTCTTT
abundance: .; len: 14; v_gene: TRBV7-9; j_gene: TRBJ1-1; d_gene: .; CDR3aa: CASSLWQKNTEALF; CDR3nt: TGTGCCAGCAGCTTATGGCAGAAGAACACTGAAGCTTTATTT
abundance: few; len: 14; v_gene: TRBV11-3; j_gene: TRBJ2-7; d_gene: .; CDR3aa: CASRPGRVLYEQYF; CDR3nt: TGTGCCAGCAGACCGGGCAGGGTTCTCTACGAGCAGTACTTC
abundance: few; len: 16; v_gene: TRBV4-1; j_gene: TRBJ1-4; d_gene: .; CDR3aa: CASSHLGQKHNEKLFF; CDR3nt: TGCGCCAGCAGCCATCTCGGACAGAAACATAATGAAAAACTGTTTTTT
abundance: many; len: 14; v_gene: TRBV5-1; j_gene: TRBJ1-2; d_gene: TRBD1; CDR3aa: CASSPGTGIYGYTF; CDR3nt: TGCGCCAGCAGCCCGGGGACAGGGATCTATGGCTACACCTTC
abundance: few; len: 15; v_gene: TRBV3-1; j_gene: TRBJ1-6; d_gene: .; CDR3aa: CASSLGPLRYSPLHF; CDR3nt: TGTGCCAGCAGCCTGGGACCGCTCCGCTATTCACCCCTCCACTTT
abundance: many; len: 13; v_gene: TRBV20-1; j_gene: TRBJ2-5; d_gene: .; CDR3aa: CSAPTSGKETQYF; CDR3nt: TGCAGTGCTCCCACAAGCGGCAAAGAGACCCAGTACTTC
abundance: .; len: 12; v_gene: TRBV2; j_gene: TRBJ2-7; d_gene: TRBD1; CDR3aa: CASDRVPYEQYF; CDR3nt: TGTGCCAGTGACAGGGTACCCTACGAGCAGTACTTC
abundance: .; len: 15; v_gene: TRBV20-1; j_gene: TRBJ2-1; d_gene: TRBD2; CDR3aa: CSAALAGGSYNEQFF; CDR3nt: TGCAGTGCCGCGCTAGCGGGGGGGTCATACAATGAGCAGTTCTTC
abundance: .; len: 15; v_gene: TRBV2; j_gene: TRBJ2-7; d_gene: .; CDR3aa: CASRGRRAGGFEQYF; CDR3nt: TGTGCCAGCAGGGGCCGTCGCGCAGGCGGGTTTGAGCAGTACTTC
abundance: .; len: 14; v_gene: TRBV9; j_gene: TRBJ2-7; d_gene: .; CDR3aa: CASSAGLGIYEQYF; CDR3nt: TGTGCCAGCAGCGCCGGACTCGGCATCTACGAGCAGTACTTC
abundance: many; len: 14; v_gene: TRBV5-6; j_gene: TRBJ1-1; d_gene: .; CDR3aa: CASSYRAGATEAFF; CDR3nt: TGTGCCAGCAGCTACAGGGCAGGGGCCACTGAAGCTTTCTTT
abundance: .; len: 13; v_gene: TRBV19; j_gene: TRBJ2-3; d_gene: .; CDR3aa: CASNEGGADTQYF; CDR3nt: TGTGCCAGTAACGAGGGCGGCGCAGATACGCAGTATTTT
abundance: .; len: 13; v_gene: TRBV20-1; j_gene: TRBJ1-1; d_gene: TRBD1; CDR3aa: CSGGQDFNTEAFF; CDR3nt: TGCAGCGGAGGACAGGACTTTAACACTGAAGCTTTCTTT
abundance: .; len: 16; v_gene: TRBV4-3; j_gene: TRBJ2-2; d_gene: .; CDR3aa: CASSQRTEVTSGELFF; CDR3nt: TGCGCCAGCAGCCAAAGGACAGAAGTAACGTCAGGGGAGCTGTTTTTT
abundance: few; len: 14; v_gene: TRBV6-5; j_gene: TRBJ1-2; d_gene: TRBD1; CDR3aa: CASSYLGQAYGYTF; CDR3nt: TGTGCCAGCAGTTACCTGGGACAGGCTTATGGCTACACCTTC
abundance: few; len: 12; v_gene: TRBV20-1; j_gene: TRBJ2-7; d_gene: .; CDR3aa: CSAWTDAYEQYF; CDR3nt: TGCAGTGCCTGGACCGACGCCTACGAGCAGTACTTC
abundance: .; len: 10; v_gene: TRBV20-1; j_gene: TRBJ1-1; d_gene: .; CDR3aa: CSAAYSEAFF; CDR3nt: TGCAGTGCAGCGTACAGTGAAGCTTTCTTT
abundance: few; len: 14; v_gene: TRBV6-1; j_gene: TRBJ2-1; d_gene: .; CDR3aa: CASITEGSYNEQFF; CDR3nt: TGTGCCAGCATCACGGAGGGGTCCTACAATGAGCAGTTCTTC
abundance: .; len: 13; v_gene: TRBV7-9; j_gene: TRBJ1-2; d_gene: .; CDR3aa: CASSLEGDGGYTF; CDR3nt: TGTGCCAGCAGCTTAGAGGGAGACGGTGGCTACACCTTC
abundance: .; len: 14; v_gene: TRBV23-1; j_gene: TRBJ2-1; d_gene: .; CDR3aa: CASSQSGRYNEQFF; CDR3nt: TGCGCCAGCAGTCAATCGGGGAGGTACAATGAGCAGTTCTTC
abundance: many; len: 18; v_gene: TRBV10-3; j_gene: TRBJ1-5; d_gene: .; CDR3aa: CAISEGWERTRSNQPQHF; CDR3nt: TGTGCCATCAGTGAAGGTTGGGAGAGGACTCGTAGCAATCAGCCCCAGCATTTT
abundance: many; len: 12; v_gene: TRBV12-3/TRBV12-4; j_gene: TRBJ1-5; d_gene: .; CDR3aa: CASSPGNQPQHF; CDR3nt: TGTGCCAGCAGTCCCGGGAATCAGCCCCAGCATTTT
abundance: .; len: 12; v_gene: TRBV3-1; j_gene: TRBJ1-1; d_gene: .; CDR3aa: CASSYGYTEAFF; CDR3nt: TGTGCCAGCAGCTACGGATACACTGAAGCTTTCTTT
abundance: .; len: 12; v_gene: TRBV29-1; j_gene: TRBJ2-2; d_gene: .; CDR3aa: CSGYINTGELFF; CDR3nt: TGCAGCGGCTACATAAACACCGGGGAGCTGTTTTTT
abundance: few; len: 14; v_gene: TRBV5-8; j_gene: TRBJ2-7; d_gene: .; CDR3aa: CASSLYRFSYEQYF; CDR3nt: TGTGCCAGCAGCTTGTACAGGTTCTCCTACGAGCAGTACTTC
abundance: .; len: 15; v_gene: TRBV7-2; j_gene: TRBJ2-5; d_gene: TRBD2; CDR3aa: CASSLDGTKQETQYF; CDR3nt: TGTGCCAGCAGCTTAGATGGGACTAAACAAGAGACCCAGTACTTC
abundance: few; len: 13; v_gene: TRBV5-4; j_gene: TRBJ1-2; d_gene: .; CDR3aa: CASSLEDTVGYTF; CDR3nt: TGTGCCAGCAGCTTGGAAGACACGGTGGGCTACACCTTC
abundance: .; len: 15; v_gene: TRBV4-1; j_gene: TRBJ2-3; d_gene: .; CDR3aa: CASSNTPQTTDTQYF; CDR3nt: TGCGCCAGCAGCAATACCCCACAGACCACAGATACGCAGTATTTT
abundance: few; len: 17; v_gene: TRBV20-1; j_gene: TRBJ2-3; d_gene: TRBD2; CDR3aa: CSASVLAGGASPDTQYF; CDR3nt: TGCAGTGCTAGTGTACTAGCGGGAGGAGCTTCCCCAGATACGCAGTATTTT
abundance: .; len: 14; v_gene: TRBV7-2; j_gene: TRBJ2-3; d_gene: .; CDR3aa: CASSLTTTTDTQYF; CDR3nt: TGTGCCAGCAGCTTAACGACGACCACAGATACGCAGTATTTT
abundance: many; len: 16; v_gene: TRBV20-1; j_gene: TRBJ2-4; d_gene: TRBD2; CDR3aa: CSAREGLAGTKNIQYF; CDR3nt: TGCAGTGCTAGGGAGGGGCTAGCGGGAACCAAAAACATTCAGTACTTC
abundance: few; len: 14; v_gene: TRBV20-1; j_gene: TRBJ1-2; d_gene: .; CDR3aa: CSAIKPAGSYGYTF; CDR3nt: TGCAGTGCCATTAAACCCGCAGGGAGCTATGGCTACACCTTC
abundance: .; len: 16; v_gene: TRBV7-2; j_gene: TRBJ2-3; d_gene: TRBD2; CDR3aa: CASSLVPSGRPDTQYF; CDR3nt: TGTGCCAGCAGCTTAGTTCCTAGCGGGAGGCCAGATACGCAGTATTTT